The 2 T cell receptor beta chains reported below all come from one sample, sequenced in a study of T-cell memory formation after mild COVID-19. TCRdb passed the 5' RACE reads through MiXCR, listing each CDR3 protein once. This table holds about 560,000 distinct CDR3 sequences, less than 25% found once. The sequenced material came from PBMCs or a T cell subset sorted from them (not recorded which). The source is an adult woman who had mild COVID-19 (a few samples of this study predate the infection). Cell type and time point are not known.

The chain links TRBV12-3 or TRBV12-4 to TRBJ2-6, with TRBD2 matching 10 bases. Trimming at V came to 3 bases and at J to 0 bases, leaving 5 bases not matched to a gene. The CDR3 consists of 18 residues. CDR3 sequence reads: CASSLIAGGGSGANVLTF. The CDR3 DNA reads TGTGCCAGCAGTTTGATAGCGGGGGGCGGCTCTGGGGCCAACGTCCTGACTTTC.

This clonotype showed up just a few times. The chain joins TRBV29-1 to TRBJ2-3, with D unresolved. The CDR3 spans 13 residues. Trimming left V 3 bases short and J 4 bases short, with 11 bases between. Germline CDR1 is SQVTM and CDR2 is ANQGSEA. The CDR3 DNA sequence: TGCAGCGTTGAGGCCGAAATACCAGATACGCAGTATTTT. This codes for CSVEAEIPDTQYF.